This passage covers 22 T cell receptor beta chains from one sample sequenced in a study of T cell responses to AZD1222 COVID-19 vaccine. Profiled with immunoSEQ multiplex PCR; TCRdb holds only in-frame clones, not every one. Seen here are some 150,000 clones, around nine tenths observed once, and the top ten hold 1.5% to 2%. The sample was peripheral blood, taken on day 0 of AZD1222 vaccination. Receptors originate from an adult in good health.

The V gene is TRBV29-1, the J gene TRBJ2-7; unclear D gene. Trimming stripped 4 bases from V and 1 base from J, with 5 bases between. CDR1 SQVTM and CDR2 ANQGSEA come from the germline V gene. The CDR3 covers 11 residues. The CDR3 region has the DNA TGCAGCGTTGTGTGGTCCTACGAGCAGTACTTC. It translates to CSVVWSYEQYF.

The chain recombines TRBV11-2 with TRBJ2-1; 8 bases are a match to TRBD2. Trimming cost V 7 bases and J 4 bases; bases outside gene matches: 12. CDR3 size: 16 residues. Germline CDR1 and CDR2: SGHAT and FQNNGV. The CDR3 nucleotides are TGTGCCAGCAAGCATAGCGGGACCCTCGCTTACAATGAGCAGTTCTTC. It translates to CASKHSGTLAYNEQFF. The whole variable domain, filled in from reference TRBV11-2 and TRBJ2-1, reads EAGVAQSPRYKIIEKRQSVAFWCNPISGHATLYWYQQILGQGPKLLIQFQNNGVVDDSQLPKDRFSAERLKGVDSTLKIQPAKLEDSAVYLCASKHSGTLAYNEQFFGPGTRLTVL.

The chain employs TRBV7-3 and TRBJ1-1; D unclear. CDR1 and CDR2 (germline): SGHTA, FQGTGA. The CDR3 has 13 residues. Trimming removed 6 bases from V and 1 base from J, with 9 bases in between. The CDR3 reads CASRFDENTEAFF. DNA for the CDR3: TGTGCCAGCAGATTCGACGAGAACACTGAAGCTTTCTTT.

The chain couples TRBV7-9 to TRBJ1-3; D might be TRBD1 (6 bases). V lost 5 bases and J lost 4, with 15 bases in between. This CDR3 has 15 residues. Germline CDR1 reads SEHNR; CDR2 reads FQNEAQ (reference sequence). This chain's CDR3 is CASSLTGYTGNTIYF. The CDR3 coding sequence is TGTGCCAGCAGCCTTACAGGGTATACCGGAAACACCATATATTTT.

This clone was detected once. This chain connects TRBV16 to TRBJ2-3; TRBD2 is a possible D gene (6 bases). The CDR3 length is 14 residues. Germline CDR1 reads KGHSY; CDR2 reads FQNENV. V was trimmed by 0 bases and J by 7 bases, leaving 11 bases between them. The CDR3 coding sequence is TGTGCCAGCAGCCAATCGGGGACTCAATATACGCAGTATTTT. Translation: CASSQSGTQYTQYF.

The chain links TRBV19 to TRBJ1-1; tentative D call: TRBD1 (6 bases). This CDR3 spans 13 amino acids. With 9 bases removed from V and 1 base from J, the gap between germline ends came to 12 bases. CDR1 and CDR2 (germline): LNHDA, SQIVND (reference sequence). The CDR3: CASHDRRNTEAFF. CDR3 DNA: TGTGCCAGCCACGACAGGAGGAACACTGAAGCTTTCTTT.

Notes on this clone: At one of its ends the junction is not consistent with the germline gene, which may arise from a read error. The chain links TRBV6-2 or TRBV6-3 to TRBJ1-2; the D gene is possibly TRBD1 (6 bases). Looked up from germline, CDR1 is MNHEY and CDR2 is SVGEGT. The CDR3 is made up of 13 amino acids. The CDR3 loop reads CASCYRERDGYTF. In DNA form, the CDR3 reads TGTGCCAGCTGTTACAGGGAAAGGGATGGCTACACCTTC.

The genes are TRBV7-9 and TRBJ1-5; 8 bases map to TRBD1. This CDR3 region has 16 residues. The germline gives CDR1 SEHNR, CDR2 FQNEAQ (reference sequence). The trim removed 4 bases at V and 6 bases at J, leaving 11 bases unmatched. The CDR3, as DNA: TGTGCCAGCAGCTCTACCGACAGGGGTGGGGGTCAGCCCCAGCATTTT. Encoded protein: CASSSTDRGGGQPQHF.

The chain couples TRBV5-1 to TRBJ1-5, with TRBD1 matching 11 bases. CDR3 size: 14 residues. Germline V gene sequence: CDR1 SGHRS, CDR2 YFSETQ. Losses at the gene ends were 4 bases for V and 6 bases for J; bases not matched to a gene: 3. DNA of the CDR3: TGCGCCAGCAGCGAAGGGACAGGGGGTCAGCCCCAGCATTTT. Amino acids: CASSEGTGGQPQHF.

This clone was seen a single time. The chain's CDR3 is CASSNTDREETQYF. CDR3 DNA sequence: TGTGCCAGCAGCAATACTGACAGGGAAGAGACCCAGTACTTC. The rearrangement joins TRBV21-1 to TRBJ2-5; the table's D call, TRBD1, has no DNA check behind it. TRBV21-1 is tagged as a pseudogene. This CDR3 comprises 14 residues.

J is TRBJ1-5 and V is TRBV4-1; D might be TRBD1 (5 bases). With 2 bases removed from V and 7 bases from J, the gap between germline ends came to 9 bases. Germline V gives CDR1 MGHRA, CDR2 YSYEKL. The CDR3 is made up of 13 amino acids. DNA for the CDR3: TGCGCCAGCAGCCAAAGGGGAAGCCAGCCCCAGCATTTT. Translating it yields CASSQRGSQPQHF.

This rearrangement joins TRBV27 to TRBJ2-7; TRBD1 aligns across 9 bases. This CDR3 spans 17 amino acids. The J segment lost 4 bases and the V segment lost 3 bases, leaving 13 bases of the junction unmatched. Germline V gene sequence: CDR1 MNHEY, CDR2 SMNVEV (reference sequence). The CDR3 DNA sequence: TGTGCCAGCAGTTTGAGGAGGCTCCGGGACAGGGCTTACGAGCAGTACTTC. Amino acids: CASSLRRLRDRAYEQYF.

The rearrangement joins TRBV7-3 to TRBJ2-7; 8 bases are shared with TRBD2. With 3 bases clipped from V and 2 bases from J, the junction kept 18 bases outside the gene matches. Germline CDR1 SGHTA, CDR2 FQGTGA. The CDR3 length is 19 residues. CDR3 region: CASSFLIPSLAGLAYEQYF. The CDR3 DNA is TGTGCCAGCAGCTTCTTAATCCCCTCTCTAGCGGGTTTAGCCTACGAGCAGTACTTC.

A single count supports this clone. For the CDR3, the DNA is TGTGCCAGCAGTTATGTGACAGGGGGCCTGGATGGCTACACCTTC. Its protein is CASSYVTGGLDGYTF. The chain joins TRBV6-5 to TRBJ1-2; TRBD1 agrees at 10 bases. V dropped 3 bases and J dropped 6; count of bases not matched to a gene: 7. The length of the CDR3 is 15 residues. Germline CDR1 MNHEY, CDR2 SVGAGI.

The chain uses TRBV9 and TRBJ1-3; 9 bases map to TRBD1. The CDR3 covers 15 residues. In germline, CDR1 is SGDLS, CDR2 YYNGEE. V was clipped by 0 bases and J by 8 bases; unmatched bases: 6. The CDR3 here is CASSVGGTGPDTIYF. CDR3 DNA sequence: TGTGCCAGCAGCGTAGGAGGGACAGGGCCGGACACCATATATTTT. The full variable domain, rest sourced from reference TRBV9 and TRBJ1-3, is DSGVTQTPKHLITATGQRVTLRCSPRSGDLSVYWYQQSLDQGLQFLIQYYNGEERAKGNILERFSAQQFPDLHSELNLSSLELGDSALYFCASSVGGTGPDTIYFGEGSWLTVV.

The chain recombines TRBV6-2 or TRBV6-3 with TRBJ1-1; D not certain. Trimming shortened V by 2 bases and J by 3 bases, and 16 bases separated the two germline ends. CDR1 and CDR2 from the germline V gene are MNHEY and SVGEGT. The CDR3 totals 16 residues. The CDR3 DNA sequence: TGTGCCAGCAGTTACCGAGATTTCGCTCGGTACACTGAAGCTTTCTTT. Protein sequence: CASSYRDFARYTEAFF.

The chain recombines TRBV3-1 (or the pseudogene TRBV3-2) with TRBJ2-5, with D perhaps given as TRBD1 or TRBD2 (6 bases each). Germline CDR1 is LGHDT and CDR2 is YNNKEL (reference sequence). Between the trimmed V and J ends, which lost 4 bases and 4 bases, there was a span of 16 bases. The CDR3 consists of 15 residues. CDR3 sequence (DNA): TGTGCCAGCAGCCCATGGATAGGGGGGCGAGAGACCCAGTACTTC. Protein product: CASSPWIGGRETQYF.

The genes are TRBV19 and TRBJ2-5; D gene uncertain. The CDR3 has 13 amino acids. Germline values: CDR1 LNHDA, CDR2 SQIVND (reference sequence). With 3 bases removed from V and 5 bases from J, the gap between germline ends came to 10 bases. For the CDR3, the DNA is TGTGCCAGTAGTATTGTAGTATTGGAGACCCAGTACTTC. It translates to CASSIVVLETQYF.

V usage is TRBV29-1 and J usage is TRBJ1-1; D is possibly TRBD1 (6 bases). This CDR3 contains 14 residues. Germline CDR1 is SQVTM and CDR2 is ANQGSEA. Trimming took off 1 base at V and 3 bases at J, with 12 bases between the two ends. This CDR3 reads CSVEVVGQHTEAFF. CDR3 in DNA: TGCAGCGTTGAAGTTGTCGGACAGCACACTGAAGCTTTCTTT.

The chain uses TRBV21-1 and TRBJ2-7; the table's D call, TRBD1, has no DNA check behind it. TRBV21-1 is reported as a pseudogene. This CDR3 region has 20 residues. CDR3 region: CASSKAEKNYRDRGPYEQYF. As DNA, the CDR3 is TGTGCCAGCAGCAAAGCCGAAAAAAATTACCGGGACAGGGGACCCTACGAGCAGTACTTC.

CDR3 nucleotide sequence: TGTGCCAGCTCCCCGACAGGGTATCAGCCCCAGCATTTT. It encodes CASSPTGYQPQHF. This chain uses TRBV27 with TRBJ1-5; 7 bases fit TRBD1. This CDR3 comprises 13 residues. The junction had 6 bases not matched to a gene; V was cut back by 8 bases and J by 5 bases. Per the germline V gene, CDR1 is MNHEY and CDR2 is SMNVEV (reference sequence).

This chain links TRBV27 with TRBJ1-1, with a weak D call TRBD1 (5 bases). The ends were cut back, 2 bases at V and 1 base at J, with 20 bases in the middle. The CDR3 runs to 18 residues. The V gene's germline CDR1 is MNHEY and CDR2 SMNVEV (reference sequence). In DNA, the CDR3 is TGTGCCAGCAGTTTAGGGGGTTTCAAGGGGCGACGGAACACTGAAGCTTTCTTT. This sequence encodes CASSLGGFKGRRNTEAFF.